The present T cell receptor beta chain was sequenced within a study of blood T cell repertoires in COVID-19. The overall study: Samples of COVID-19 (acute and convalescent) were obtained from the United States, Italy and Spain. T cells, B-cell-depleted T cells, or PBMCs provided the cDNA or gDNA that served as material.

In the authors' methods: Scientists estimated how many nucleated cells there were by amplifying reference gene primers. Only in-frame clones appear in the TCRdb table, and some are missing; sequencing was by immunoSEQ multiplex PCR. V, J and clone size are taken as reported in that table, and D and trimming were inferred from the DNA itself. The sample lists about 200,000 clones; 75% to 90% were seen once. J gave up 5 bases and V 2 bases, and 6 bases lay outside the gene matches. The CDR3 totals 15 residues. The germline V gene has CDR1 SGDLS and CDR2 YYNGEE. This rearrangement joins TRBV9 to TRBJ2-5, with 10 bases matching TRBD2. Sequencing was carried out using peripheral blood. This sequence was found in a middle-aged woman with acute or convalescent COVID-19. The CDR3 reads CASSVQRGGLETQYF. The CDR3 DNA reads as TGTGCCAGCAGCGTCCAGCGGGGGGGGTTGGAGACCCAGTACTTC.